The 20 T cell receptor beta chains below all came from one sample that was sequenced in a study of pediatric ulcerative colitis. Assay used: immunoSEQ multiplex PCR; TCRdb lists only in-frame clones, some missing. The table includes roughly 70,000 clones, approximately 87% detected once. Sequencing was performed on blood. Source of these receptors: a boy under 18 with severe ulcerative colitis.

The chain recombines TRBV13 with TRBJ2-3; D unresolved. CDR1 is PRHDT and CDR2 is FYEKMQ in the germline V gene (reference sequence). The V end was cut by 0 bases, the J end by 2 bases, with 0 bases between. The CDR3 spans 12 residues. CDR3 region: CASSLGTDTQYF. CDR3 nucleotide sequence: TGTGCCAGCAGCTTAGGCACAGATACGCAGTATTTT.

The table lists this clone with a count of one. CDR3 nucleotides: TGTGCCAGCAGCTCGCTAGCGGGAGGGCCGAATTACAATGAGCAGTTCTTC. Translated: CASSSLAGGPNYNEQFF. The chain links TRBV21-1 to TRBJ2-1; the table calls TRBD2, which could not be checked here. TRBV21-1 is designated a pseudogene. CDR3 length: 17 amino acids.

V is TRBV29-1 and J is TRBJ1-3; D not certain. The germline V gene encodes CDR1 SQVTM and CDR2 ANQGSEA. Trimming cost V 4 bases and J 0 bases, with 7 bases left between them. The CDR3 runs 13 residues. Here the CDR3 DNA reads TGCAGCGTTGGGCTCAACTCTGGAAACACCATATATTTT. It translates to CSVGLNSGNTIYF.

This clone was seen just once. The J gene is TRBJ1-4, the V gene TRBV7-9; the D gene is possibly TRBD1 (5 bases). CDR3 length: 16 residues. Deletions cut 5 bases from V and 4 bases from J, with 17 bases between. Germline V gene sequence: CDR1 SEHNR, CDR2 FQNEAQ (reference sequence). The CDR3, as DNA: TGTGCCAGCAGCAACCTGATGGGGGGATTTAATGAAAAACTGTTTTTT. It specifies CASSNLMGGFNEKLFF.

A few counts support this clone. This chain links TRBV27 with TRBJ2-1; 7 nucleotides line up with TRBD2. Germline V gene lookup returns CDR1 MNHEY and CDR2 SMNVEV (reference sequence). V was pared by 4 bases and J by 3 bases, with 12 bases of the junction left unmatched. The CDR3 is 17 amino acids. CDR3 amino acids: CASSSPMAGVGYNEQFF. CDR3 nucleotide sequence: TGTGCCAGCAGTTCCCCTATGGCGGGAGTGGGCTACAATGAGCAGTTCTTC.

This clone was picked up one time. V gene TRBV7-2 combines with J gene TRBJ2-1, with TRBD1 matching 8 bases. This CDR3 contains 14 residues. Germline CDR1 and CDR2: SGHTA and FQGNSA. V gave up 4 bases and J gave up 4 bases; unmatched junction bases: 3. The CDR3 spells CASSYRGAYNEQFF. CDR3 bases: TGTGCCAGCAGCTACAGGGGGGCTTACAATGAGCAGTTCTTC.

This clone was counted between two and nine times. The chain employs TRBV18 and TRBJ2-7, with D perhaps TRBD2 (5 bases). The CDR3 is 14 amino acids. Germline-derived CDR1 and CDR2 are KGHSH and LQKENI. The germline V and J ends were trimmed by 6 bases and 7 bases, with 19 bases remaining between them. CDR3 in DNA: TGTGCCAGCTCGGGCGGAGGAACATCGCGGGAGCAGTACTTC. Translated: CASSGGGTSREQYF. Filled out from reference TRBV18 and TRBJ2-7, the complete variable domain reads NAGVMQNPRHLVRRRGQEARLRCSPMKGHSHVYWYRQLPEEGLKFMVYLQKENIIDESGMPKERFSAEFPKEGPSILRIQQVVRGDSAAYFCASSGGGTSREQYFGPGTRLTVT.

V and J are TRBV4-3 and TRBJ2-5, with 10 bases aligning to TRBD2. Germline loops: CDR1 LGHNA, CDR2 YSLEER. Germline trimming cut 1 base from V and 1 base from J; bases unmatched to any gene: 12. The CDR3 length is 19 residues. CDR3 in DNA: TGCGCCAGCAGCCAAGTAATGACCGGGACTAGCGCCGTCCAAGAGACCCAGTACTTC. This sequence encodes CASSQVMTGTSAVQETQYF.

This rearrangement joins TRBV27 to TRBJ1-2; D ambiguous. The CDR3 extends over 16 amino acids. CDR1 is MNHEY, CDR2 SMNVEV, per germline (reference sequence). The ends were cut back, 0 bases at V and 0 bases at J, with 11 bases in the middle. The CDR3 region has the DNA TGTGCCAGCAGTTTATCCCAAGGCTCAGCTAACTATGGCTACACCTTC. Translation: CASSLSQGSANYGYTF.

This clone appeared a few times. The chain recombines TRBV27 with TRBJ2-7; 10 bases line up with TRBD1. There are 17 residues in the CDR3. V shed 5 bases and J 4 bases; nucleotides not matched to a gene: 14. In germline, CDR1 is MNHEY, CDR2 SMNVEV (reference sequence). The CDR3 region is CASSPLFGDRGGYEQYF. Written as DNA, the CDR3 is TGTGCCAGCAGTCCTCTTTTTGGGGACAGGGGAGGGTACGAGCAGTACTTC.

This clone appeared a single time. This chain joins TRBV5-1 and TRBJ2-1, with D hard to call. The length of the CDR3 is 12 residues. From germline, CDR1 is SGHRS and CDR2 YFSETQ. V lost 2 bases and J 10 bases, leaving 10 bases between the germline ends. CDR3 coding DNA: TGCGCCAGCAGCTTTGACGGAGAGGAGCAGTTCTTC. It translates to CASSFDGEEQFF.

A single count supports this clone. V is TRBV12-5 and J is TRBJ2-7; 10 bases match TRBD1. The CDR3 has 16 residues. The V segment lost 3 bases and the J segment 6 bases; nucleotides outside the gene matches: 11. Per germline, CDR1 LGHNT and CDR2 FRNRAP. The CDR3 spells CASGFSGQGRPGEQYF. The CDR3 bases are TGTGCTAGTGGTTTCTCGGGACAGGGGCGGCCAGGCGAGCAGTACTTC.

This chain joins TRBV2 and TRBJ1-1; D remains unclear. There are 13 residues in the CDR3. Germline V gene sequence: CDR1 SNHLY, CDR2 FYNNEI. V shed 3 bases and J shed 1 base, with 6 bases lying between them. CDR3 region: CASSEAGNTEAFF. Written as DNA, the CDR3 is TGTGCCAGCAGTGAGGCGGGGAACACTGAAGCTTTCTTT.

The chain combines TRBV7-9 with TRBJ2-7, with 9 bases lining up with TRBD1. The germline gives CDR1 SEHNR, CDR2 FQNEAQ (reference sequence). The V and J ends lost 5 bases and 5 bases, in that order; junction bases with no gene match: 10. This CDR3 has 15 amino acids. The CDR3 reads CASSPRGTGINEQYF. Written as DNA, the CDR3 is TGTGCCAGCAGCCCCAGGGGGACAGGGATCAACGAGCAGTACTTC. The full variable domain, with the rest looked up from reference TRBV7-9 and TRBJ2-7, is DTGVSQNPRHKITKRGQNVTFRCDPISEHNRLYWYRQTLGQGPEFLTYFQNEAQLEKSRLLSDRFSAERPKGSFSTLEIQRTEQGDSAMYLCASSPRGTGINEQYFGPGTRLTVT.

This clone has only one observation. The V and J genes are TRBV19 and TRBJ2-7, with 11 bases identical to TRBD1. The CDR3 is 15 residues long. CDR1 LNHDA and CDR2 SQIVND come from the germline V gene (reference sequence). V was clipped by 1 base and J by 3 bases; unmatched bases: 2. The CDR3 loop is CASSIGGTGGYEQYF. DNA for the CDR3: TGTGCCAGTAGTATAGGCGGGACAGGGGGCTACGAGCAGTACTTC.

The chain is built from TRBV27 and TRBJ2-1; the match to TRBD2 covers 9 bases. V was clipped by 8 bases and J by 8 bases; unmatched bases: 4. CDR3 length: 12 amino acids. The germline V gene has CDR1 MNHEY and CDR2 SMNVEV (reference sequence). The CDR3 is CASGLAGHEQFF. The CDR3 bases are TGTGCCAGCGGGCTAGCGGGACATGAGCAGTTCTTC.

This sequence joins TRBV2 and TRBJ1-4, with TRBD1 identical over 7 bases. Germline CDR1 SNHLY, CDR2 FYNNEI. V was clipped by 6 bases and J by 5 bases; unmatched bases: 6. The CDR3 totals 14 residues. CDR3 region: CASREGQLNEKLFF. The CDR3 nucleotides read TGTGCCAGCAGGGAGGGACAGTTGAATGAAAAACTGTTTTTT.

The DNA of the CDR3 is TGTGCCAGCAGTGAAGGGGGTAGCGGGAGACAAAACATTCAGTACTTC. It specifies CASSEGGSGRQNIQYF. The chain recombines TRBV6-1 with TRBJ2-4; 9 bases align to TRBD2. Unmatched junction bases numbered 6, after V lost 1 base and J lost 5 bases. The CDR3 runs to 16 residues. CDR1 is MNHNS, CDR2 SASEGT, per germline.

This clone appeared a single time. Sequence at one end of the junction differs from germline and may be a read error. V and J are TRBV7-7 and TRBJ2-2; no firm D call. The germline V gene has CDR1 SSHAT and CDR2 FNYEAQ (reference sequence). The length of the CDR3 is 18 residues. The CDR3 loop is CASSLGPTRTPNTGELFF. The CDR3 DNA reads TGTGCTAGCAGCTTAGGCCCCACACGTACACCAAACACCGGGGAGCTGTTTTTT.

Concerning this clone itself: Other nucleotide sequences in the sample specify the same CDR3. This chain links TRBV5-1 with TRBJ2-7; D perhaps matches TRBD1 (5 bases). Germline V CDR1 and CDR2: SGHRS, YFSETQ. Trimming stripped 2 bases from V and 3 bases from J, with 6 bases between. This CDR3 spans 12 amino acids. CDR3 in amino acids: CASSFDSYEQYF. As DNA, the CDR3 is TGCGCCAGCAGCTTCGACAGCTACGAGCAGTACTTC.